Below, 23 T cell receptor beta chains from the same sample are listed, as sequenced in a study of technical replicates of blood from a few donors. Measured with immunoSEQ multiplex PCR; TCRdb has only the in-frame clones, and not every one. Of about 100,000 clones listed, under 97% were seen once; the top ten hold about 0.24%. The sequenced material came from T cells isolated from PBMCs. Receptors were obtained from a human donor in good health.

The chain recombines TRBV11-2 with TRBJ1-1, with a weak D call TRBD1 (6 bases). There are 14 residues in the CDR3. The V gene's germline CDR1 is SGHAT and CDR2 FQNNGV. Trimming stripped 5 bases from V and 1 base from J, with 11 bases between. The CDR3 DNA follows: TGTGCCAGCAGCCTGGACAGATCGAACACTGAAGCTTTCTTT. The encoded protein is CASSLDRSNTEAFF. Together with reference TRBV11-2 and TRBJ1-1, the CDR3 gives the full variable domain: EAGVAQSPRYKIIEKRQSVAFWCNPISGHATLYWYQQILGQGPKLLIQFQNNGVVDDSQLPKDRFSAERLKGVDSTLKIQPAKLEDSAVYLCASSLDRSNTEAFFGQGTRLTVV.

V and J are TRBV28 and TRBJ2-7; tentatively, D is TRBD1 (5 bases). Looked up from germline, CDR1 is MDHEN and CDR2 is SYDVKM. The CDR3 is 15 amino acids. V lost 4 bases to trimming and J lost 2 bases, with 15 bases between them. Here the CDR3 reads CASSYWGGGTYEQYF. CDR3 nucleotide sequence: TGTGCCAGCAGTTATTGGGGCGGCGGAACCTACGAGCAGTACTTC.

The rearrangement joins TRBV6-1 to TRBJ1-5; 7 bases are shared with TRBD1. Germline V gene sequence: CDR1 MNHNS, CDR2 SASEGT. The CDR3 spans 14 residues. Trimming removed 8 bases from V and 7 bases from J; junction bases left unmatched: 11. The CDR3 protein is CASLMAGGRQPQHF. CDR3 in DNA: TGTGCCAGCTTGATGGCAGGGGGACGACAGCCCCAGCATTTT.

To note about this clone: Distinct nucleotide sequences in the sample also encode this CDR3. CDR3 DNA sequence: TGTGCCAGCAGCTTGGACAGGGGCAATGAGCAGTTCTTC. Translated, it gives CASSLDRGNEQFF. V usage is TRBV5-6 and J usage is TRBJ2-1; TRBD1 aligns across 7 bases. This CDR3 has 13 residues. Trimming removed 0 bases from V and 6 bases from J; junction bases left unmatched: 0. Germline CDR1 reads SGHDT; CDR2 reads YYEEEE.

V usage is TRBV18 and J usage is TRBJ2-7; possibly TRBD2 for D (6 bases). The CDR3 length is 13 residues. Looked up from germline, CDR1 is KGHSH and CDR2 is LQKENI. Trimming left V 2 bases short and J 3 bases short, with 8 bases between. For the CDR3, the DNA is TGTGCCAGCTCACCATCCGGGGGCTACGAGCAGTACTTC. Protein product: CASSPSGGYEQYF.

The rearrangement links TRBV29-1 to TRBJ2-5; D is perhaps TRBD1 (6 bases). The CDR3 contains 13 residues. The V and J ends lost 6 bases and 4 bases respectively, with 15 bases between them. The germline V gene has CDR1 SQVTM and CDR2 ANQGSEA. The CDR3 DNA follows: TGCAGCGTGTGGACAGCGTCCCGAGAGACCCAGTACTTC. Translating it yields CSVWTASRETQYF. Drawing the rest from reference TRBV29-1 and TRBJ2-5, the complete variable domain is SAVISQKPSRDICQRGTSLTIQCQVDSQVTMMFWYRQQPGQSLTLIATANQGSEATYESGFVIDKFPISRPNLTFSTLTVSNMSPEDSSIYLCSVWTASRETQYFGPGTRLLVL.

The genes are TRBV7-2 and TRBJ2-3; 7 bases map to TRBD2. J gave up 0 bases and V 5 bases, and 8 bases lay outside the gene matches. This CDR3 has 16 amino acids. Germline V gives CDR1 SGHTA, CDR2 FQGNSA. This CDR3 is CASSPRGGSSTDTQYF. CDR3 DNA sequence: TGTGCCAGCAGCCCCCGGGGAGGGTCTAGCACAGATACGCAGTATTTT.

This rearrangement joins TRBV6-5 to TRBJ2-5; D is ambiguous. V lost 0 bases, J lost 6 bases, and 11 bases lay in between. The CDR3 is 14 residues long. Germline-derived CDR1 and CDR2 are MNHEY and SVGAGI. CDR3 sequence (DNA): TGTGCCAGCAGTTACTCCGCGACTCCCCAGACCCAGTACTTC. Its translation is CASSYSATPQTQYF.

The chain recombines TRBV21-1 with TRBJ1-1; no DNA check was done on the table's D call, TRBD1. TRBV21-1 is a pseudogene. The CDR3 has 14 amino acids. As DNA, the CDR3 is TGTGCCAGCACCCAGACAGGGGGGAACACTGAAGCTTTCTTT. Its protein is CASTQTGGNTEAFF.

The chain combines TRBV7-6 with TRBJ2-1, with D possibly TRBD2 on 6 matching bases. The germline V gene encodes CDR1 SGHVS and CDR2 FNYEAQ. There are 12 residues in the CDR3. V was cut by 2 bases and J by 9 bases, with 8 bases left in between. The CDR3, as DNA: TGTGCCAGCAGCTTAAGGGGAGGTGAGCAGTTCTTC. Amino acid sequence: CASSLRGGEQFF.

The rearrangement joins TRBV2 to TRBJ2-1; 7 nucleotides line up with TRBD2. The CDR3 spans 16 residues. The J segment lost 4 bases and the V segment lost 7 bases, leaving 13 bases of the junction unmatched. Germline values: CDR1 SNHLY, CDR2 FYNNEI. CDR3 region: CASIKEGGLGYNEQFF. For the CDR3, the DNA is TGTGCCAGCATCAAGGAGGGAGGACTAGGGTACAATGAGCAGTTCTTC. The full variable domain, its missing parts supplied by reference TRBV2 and TRBJ2-1, is EPEVTQTPSHQVTQMGQEVILRCVPISNHLYFYWYRQILGQKVEFLVSFYNNEISEKSEIFDDQFSVERPDGSNFTLKIRSTKLEDSAMYFCASIKEGGLGYNEQFFGPGTRLTVL.

This chain uses TRBV4-1 with TRBJ2-4, with D possibly TRBD1 on 7 matching bases. V gave up 0 bases and J gave up 0 bases, with 9 bases separating them. The CDR3 runs to 16 residues. Germline V gene sequence: CDR1 MGHRA, CDR2 YSYEKL. CDR3 protein: CASSQDQGGAKNIQYF. The CDR3, as DNA: TGCGCCAGCAGCCAAGATCAGGGGGGAGCCAAAAACATTCAGTACTTC.

The chain employs TRBV6-5 and TRBJ1-1, with D hard to call. The ends were cut back, 4 bases at V and 1 base at J, with 7 bases in the middle. Germline V CDR1 and CDR2: MNHEY, SVGAGI. This CDR3 is 13 amino acids long. CDR3 nucleotide sequence: TGTGCCAGCAGTTGGGAGGCGAACACTGAAGCTTTCTTT. Amino acid sequence: CASSWEANTEAFF.

In this sample, this clone turned up once. The chain employs TRBV5-1 and TRBJ2-1; no clear D gene. Germline CDR1 and CDR2: SGHRS and YFSETQ. Trimming removed 4 bases at V and 6 bases at J, with 11 bases between. CDR3 length: 13 amino acids. CDR3: CASSPYRSNEQFF. In DNA, the CDR3 is TGCGCCAGCAGCCCCTACAGATCCAATGAGCAGTTCTTC.

The rearrangement uses TRBV30 and TRBJ2-1, with 7 bases fitting TRBD2. The CDR3 extends over 11 amino acids. Trimming cost V 5 bases and J 6 bases; bases outside gene matches: 1. Per the germline V gene, CDR1 is GTSNPN and CDR2 is SVGIG (reference sequence). The DNA of the CDR3 is TGTGCCTGGGGCGGGGGCAATGAGCAGTTCTTC. Translating gives CAWGGGNEQFF.

The genes are TRBV19 and TRBJ2-5; D is ambiguous. The germline V gene encodes CDR1 LNHDA and CDR2 SQIVND (reference sequence). Trimming removed 3 bases from V and 5 bases from J, with 10 bases in between. CDR3 size: 13 residues. Here the CDR3 reads CASSMRGGETQYF. CDR3 nucleotide sequence: TGTGCCAGTAGTATGAGAGGTGGGGAGACCCAGTACTTC.

The V gene is TRBV7-9, the J gene TRBJ2-3; TRBD2 matches 9 bases. Per germline, CDR1 SEHNR and CDR2 FQNEAQ (reference sequence). Unmatched junction bases numbered 5, after V lost 3 bases and J lost 7 bases. The length of the CDR3 is 14 residues. CDR3 nucleotide sequence: TGTGCCAGCAGCTTGGGGCTAGCGGGACATACGCAGTATTTT. Amino acids: CASSLGLAGHTQYF.

The rearrangement joins TRBV7-2 to TRBJ1-1; tentative D call: TRBD1 (6 bases). Germline V CDR1 and CDR2: SGHTA, FQGNSA. V was clipped by 1 base and J by 8 bases, with 11 bases between them. The CDR3 loop spans 13 amino acids. The CDR3 bases are TGTGCCAGCAGCTTAGGAGGGGGTTTGGAAGCTTTCTTT. This encodes CASSLGGGLEAFF.

The chain is built from TRBV2 and TRBJ1-5, with unresolved D. Per the germline V gene, CDR1 is SNHLY and CDR2 is FYNNEI. V lost 4 bases, J lost 8 bases, and 9 bases lay in between. CDR3 length: 12 residues. CDR3 DNA sequence: TGTGCCAGCAGTGGGGAGTTGGAGCCCCAGCATTTT. The encoded protein is CASSGELEPQHF.

The chain employs TRBV10-3 and TRBJ1-2; no clear D gene. Trimming pared 8 bases from V and 5 bases from J, leaving 9 bases between. The CDR3 loop spans 11 amino acids. Germline loops: CDR1 ENHRY, CDR2 SYGVKD. The CDR3, as DNA: TGTGCCATCTCGAAACAGTATGGCTACACCTTC. Translating gives CAISKQYGYTF.

The rearrangement links TRBV28 to TRBJ2-7, with D possibly matching TRBD1 (7 bases). V was shortened by 3 bases and J by 1 base, with 19 bases between the two germline ends. Germline CDR1 is MDHEN and CDR2 is SYDVKM. The CDR3 has 17 amino acids. The chain's CDR3 is CASSFPLRRGLSYEQYF. DNA for the CDR3: TGTGCCAGCAGTTTCCCCCTCAGGAGGGGGCTGTCCTACGAGCAGTACTTC.

The gene calls are TRBV29-1 and TRBJ2-7; possibly TRBD1 for D (6 bases). This CDR3 is 13 amino acids long. Germline assignment: CDR1 SQVTM and CDR2 ANQGSEA. The V end lost 2 bases, the J end lost 5 bases, and 13 bases lay between the germline ends. The CDR3 loop reads CSVEYPNRDEQYF. As DNA, the CDR3 is TGCAGCGTTGAATACCCCAACAGGGACGAGCAGTACTTC.

The rearrangement joins TRBV27 to TRBJ2-1; 8 bases align to TRBD2. The CDR3 is made up of 17 amino acids. CDR1 and CDR2 (germline): MNHEY, SMNVEV (reference sequence). Trimming cost V 4 bases and J 0 bases; bases outside gene matches: 8. CDR3 region: CASSSMRGASSYNEQFF. CDR3 bases: TGTGCCAGCAGTTCAATGCGGGGGGCTAGCTCCTACAATGAGCAGTTCTTC.